The TCR beta chain described here comes from a study of T cells in Graves' hyperthyroidism and ophthalmopathy (dated by TCRdb to between 2017 and 2020). As for the study more broadly: Peripheral blood samples were taken at the time of initial diagnosis, prior to any treatment. A discovery cohort of about 100 patients, about 40 with Graves' ophthalmopathy and about 58 with stable Graves' hyperthyroidism, was used to find distinguishing TCR V-J signatures. Once sampling was done, hyperthyroidism patients were given methimazole at a starting dose of 30 mg daily, whereas ophthalmopathy patients were given high-dose intravenous methylprednisolone. The approximately 97 discovery patients were randomly divided into training and test sets at a 7:3 ratio. An independent validation cohort of some 18 hyperthyroidism patients and approximately 17 patients who later progressed to ophthalmopathy tested prospective prediction of ophthalmopathy. The paper reports TCR Vbeta CDR3 sequencing of approximately 140 peripheral blood samples: around 45 ophthalmopathy, 75 to 80 hyperthyroidism and approximately 17 progressor patients. In addition, the study compared T-cell repertoires in thyroid tissue and in blood from about 6 Graves' hyperthyroidism patients. General findings and caveats noted by the study authors: Sample size was not statistically predetermined, and blinding of investigators to group allocation was not performed. During validation, the model predicted progression to ophthalmopathy a median of approximately six months ahead of onset, with 60% to 71% sensitivity and under 85% specificity. Blood samples also contained most of the expanded thyroid clonotypes (frequency above 0.001), which suggests that blood repertoires may reflect thyroid immune responses. Ophthalmopathy was separated from stable hyperthyroidism by a 13 V-J signature model, with approximately 85% sensitivity and about 81% specificity obtained in cross-validation and 80%/75% obtained in testing.

About this clonotype: The antigen it recognizes is unknown. It has no much larger one-base neighbor in the sample; base qualities were not kept.

There are 13 amino acids in the CDR3, from cysteine to phenylalanine inclusive. Just the 39-base CDR3 DNA is kept, in frame starting at base 1. Taken from the germline V gene, the CDR1 and CDR2 loops are MNHEY and SVGAGI. The trim is 3 bases for V and 0 bases for J, with a gap of 6 bases between the germline ends. Stable Graves' hyperthyroidism was defined as no progression to ophthalmopathy during 18 months of follow-up. The hyperthyroidism patients were between 18 and 65 years old and newly diagnosed, with a disease duration of less than 2 months. The study excluded patients with uncontrolled infections, other autoimmune diseases, pregnancy or lactation. Diagnoses were established on the basis of clinical symptoms, serum thyroxine and TRAb, thyroid ultrasound, and orbital computed tomography. PBMCs were isolated from more than 8 ml of fresh peripheral blood by Ficoll-Paque density gradient centrifugation. Trizol reagent was used to extract total RNA, and RNA quality was then checked on an Agilent 2100 Bioanalyzer.

The TCR beta CDR3 regions were amplified from RNA transcripts. A first-round RT-PCR of the TCR CDR3 used the HTBI primer set with the Qiagen OneStep RT-PCR kit. The libraries were constructed in a second round of multiplex PCR and then size-selected and purified. Paired-end sequencing of the libraries was performed with 100 bp reads on an Illumina HiSeq2000. Concerning the study's data processing: SOAPnuke was used to process the raw data, with reads discarded if the reads contained adapters or uncalled bases, had a mean Phred below 15, or lacked an exact constant-primer or identifier match. COPE v1.2.5 was used to merge the high-quality paired reads, and each unique nucleotide sequence was defined as a clonotype. MiTCR v1.1 was used to align the clonotypes against IMGT TRBV, TRBD and TRBJ reference segments. The analysis was restricted to V-J combinations with a frequency above 0.0001, which together covered 99% to 99.2% of the repertoires. The TCS score was defined as the ratio of F50 (clonal expansion) to E x V (chaos), calculated using BLOSUM62-based TCRdist between CDR3 peptides within each V-J. Welch's t-statistics and random forest reduced around 510 V-J features to 13, which were used in a naive Bayes classifier (R e1071). The public sequencing data were trimmed at Q25 with fastp and processed into clonotypes with MiXCR by TCRdb, which kept only in-frame beta chains. Every CDR3 protein is listed once, alongside the most common genes and DNA of its rows. TCRdb, not the authors, supplied the V and J calls. This sample is represented by fewer than 700,000 distinct CDR3 sequences; around 15% of them were singletons. Less than 4.5% of the sample goes to the ten largest clones.

The rearranged chain carries TRBV6-5 and TRBJ2-7; no D gene can be assigned with confidence. The receptor was isolated from a woman in her 30s with Graves' hyperthyroidism. Specimen: blood. The CDR3 corresponds to CASSYFASYEQYF. The bases read TGTGCCAGCAGTTATTTTGCCTCCTACGAGCAGTACTTC.